This TCR beta chain was observed in a study of long-term antiretroviral therapy in people with HIV. Study-wide points: Whichever time point was examined, clones expanded before ART dominated the repertoire.

A remark on this clone: The antigen remains unidentified.

Survey-level immunoSEQ v3.0 assays were run. Here immunoSEQ multiplex PCR was the method, and the copy in TCRdb shows in-frame clones only, minus some. The sample yields around 29,000 clones, over 90% seen once. The V end was cut by 5 bases, the J end by 0 bases, with 8 bases between. CDR1 and CDR2 (germline): MNHEY, SMNVEV (reference sequence). CDR3 length: 14 residues. Every specimen provided about 0.9-11 million cryopreserved PBMC before DNA extraction took place. This TCR came from a middle-aged woman with HIV. The chain employs TRBV27 and TRBJ1-5; D unclear. The sequences come from unsorted PBMCs, collected around 6.5 years after starting antiretroviral therapy. The CDR3 DNA is TGTGCCAGCAGTCCTCAGAATAGCAATCAGCCCCAGCATTTT. Protein sequence: CASSPQNSNQPQHF.